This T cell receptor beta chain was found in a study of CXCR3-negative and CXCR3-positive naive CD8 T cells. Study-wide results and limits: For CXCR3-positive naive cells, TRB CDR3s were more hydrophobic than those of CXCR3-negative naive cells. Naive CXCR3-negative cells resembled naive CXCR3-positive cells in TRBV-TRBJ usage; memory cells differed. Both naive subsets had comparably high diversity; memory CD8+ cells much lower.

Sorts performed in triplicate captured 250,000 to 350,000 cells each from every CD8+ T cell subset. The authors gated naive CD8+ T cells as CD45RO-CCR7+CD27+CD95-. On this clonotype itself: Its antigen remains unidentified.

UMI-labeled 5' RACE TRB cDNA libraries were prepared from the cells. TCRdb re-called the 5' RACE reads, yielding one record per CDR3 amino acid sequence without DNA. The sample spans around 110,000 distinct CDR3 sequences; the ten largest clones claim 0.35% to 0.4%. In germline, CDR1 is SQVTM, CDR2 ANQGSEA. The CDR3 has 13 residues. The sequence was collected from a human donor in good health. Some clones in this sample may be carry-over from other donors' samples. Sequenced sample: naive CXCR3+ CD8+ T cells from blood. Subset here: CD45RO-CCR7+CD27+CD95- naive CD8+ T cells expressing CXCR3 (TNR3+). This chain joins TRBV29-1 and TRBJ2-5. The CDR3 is CSVNIQVQETQYF.